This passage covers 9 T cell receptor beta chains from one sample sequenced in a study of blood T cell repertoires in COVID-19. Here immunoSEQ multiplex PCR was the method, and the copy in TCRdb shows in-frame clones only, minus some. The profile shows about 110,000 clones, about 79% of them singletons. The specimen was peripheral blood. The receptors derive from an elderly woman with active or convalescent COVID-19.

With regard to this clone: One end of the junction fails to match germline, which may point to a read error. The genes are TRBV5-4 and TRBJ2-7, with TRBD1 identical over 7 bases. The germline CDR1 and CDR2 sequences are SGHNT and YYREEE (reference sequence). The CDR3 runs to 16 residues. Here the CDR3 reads CASSKPGTDQKYVQYF. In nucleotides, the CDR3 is TGTGCCAGCAGCAAACCAGGGACAGACCAAAAGTACGTGCAGTACTTC.

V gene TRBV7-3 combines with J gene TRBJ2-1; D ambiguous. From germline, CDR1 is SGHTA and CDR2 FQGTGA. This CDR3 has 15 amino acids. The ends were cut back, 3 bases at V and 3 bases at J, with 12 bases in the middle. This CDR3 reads CASSFGAPGYNEQFF. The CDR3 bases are TGTGCCAGCAGCTTTGGTGCCCCGGGCTACAATGAGCAGTTCTTC.

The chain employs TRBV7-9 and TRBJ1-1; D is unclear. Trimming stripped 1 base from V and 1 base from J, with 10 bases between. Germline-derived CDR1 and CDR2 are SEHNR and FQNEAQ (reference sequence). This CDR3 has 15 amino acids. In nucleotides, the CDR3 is TGTGCCAGCAGCTTAGTACCGAACAAGAACACTGAAGCTTTCTTT. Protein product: CASSLVPNKNTEAFF.

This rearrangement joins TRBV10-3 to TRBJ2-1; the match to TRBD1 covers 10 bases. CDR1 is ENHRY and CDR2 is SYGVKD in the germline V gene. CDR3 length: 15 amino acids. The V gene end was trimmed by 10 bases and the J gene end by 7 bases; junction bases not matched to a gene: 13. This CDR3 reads CATKSGDRGYNEQFF. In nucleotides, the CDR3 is TGTGCCACCAAGTCGGGGGACAGGGGTTATAATGAGCAGTTCTTC.

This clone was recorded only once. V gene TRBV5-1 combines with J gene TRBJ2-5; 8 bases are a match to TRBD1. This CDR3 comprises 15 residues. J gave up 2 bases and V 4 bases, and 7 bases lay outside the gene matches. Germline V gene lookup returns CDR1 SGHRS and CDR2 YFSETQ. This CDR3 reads CASSPDRVGQETQYF. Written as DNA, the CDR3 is TGCGCCAGCAGCCCGGACAGGGTGGGACAAGAGACCCAGTACTTC.

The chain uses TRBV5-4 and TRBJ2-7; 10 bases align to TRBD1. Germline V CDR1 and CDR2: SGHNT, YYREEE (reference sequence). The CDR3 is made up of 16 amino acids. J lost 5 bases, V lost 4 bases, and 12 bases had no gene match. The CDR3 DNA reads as TGTGCCAGCAGCCGTCCCCCGACAGGGGGCCCCCACGAGCAGTACTTC. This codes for CASSRPPTGGPHEQYF.

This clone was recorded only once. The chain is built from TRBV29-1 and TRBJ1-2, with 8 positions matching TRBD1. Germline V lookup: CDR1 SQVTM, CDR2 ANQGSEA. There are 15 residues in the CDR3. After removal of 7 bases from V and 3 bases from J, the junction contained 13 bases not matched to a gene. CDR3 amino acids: CSAGQGGRADYGYTF. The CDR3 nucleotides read TGCAGCGCCGGACAGGGAGGGAGGGCTGACTATGGCTACACCTTC.

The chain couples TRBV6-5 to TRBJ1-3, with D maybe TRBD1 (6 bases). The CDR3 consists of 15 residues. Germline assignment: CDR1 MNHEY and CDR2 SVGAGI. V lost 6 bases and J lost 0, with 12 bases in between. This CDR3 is CASSTMTGSGNTIYF. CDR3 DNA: TGTGCCAGCAGCACTATGACAGGCTCTGGAAACACCATATATTTT.

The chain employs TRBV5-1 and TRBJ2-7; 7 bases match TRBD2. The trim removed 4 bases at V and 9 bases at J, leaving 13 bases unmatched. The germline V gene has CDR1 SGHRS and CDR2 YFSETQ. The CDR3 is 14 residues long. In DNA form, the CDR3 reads TGCGCCAGCAGCCCGGGGGGTTCCGGGCGGGTGCAGTACTTC. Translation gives CASSPGGSGRVQYF. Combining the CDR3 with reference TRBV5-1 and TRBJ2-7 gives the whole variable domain KAGVTQTPRYLIKTRGQQVTLSCSPISGHRSVSWYQQTPGQGLQFLFEYFSETQRNKGNFPGRFSGRQFSNSRSEMNVSTLELGDSALYLCASSPGGSGRVQYFGPGTRLTVT.